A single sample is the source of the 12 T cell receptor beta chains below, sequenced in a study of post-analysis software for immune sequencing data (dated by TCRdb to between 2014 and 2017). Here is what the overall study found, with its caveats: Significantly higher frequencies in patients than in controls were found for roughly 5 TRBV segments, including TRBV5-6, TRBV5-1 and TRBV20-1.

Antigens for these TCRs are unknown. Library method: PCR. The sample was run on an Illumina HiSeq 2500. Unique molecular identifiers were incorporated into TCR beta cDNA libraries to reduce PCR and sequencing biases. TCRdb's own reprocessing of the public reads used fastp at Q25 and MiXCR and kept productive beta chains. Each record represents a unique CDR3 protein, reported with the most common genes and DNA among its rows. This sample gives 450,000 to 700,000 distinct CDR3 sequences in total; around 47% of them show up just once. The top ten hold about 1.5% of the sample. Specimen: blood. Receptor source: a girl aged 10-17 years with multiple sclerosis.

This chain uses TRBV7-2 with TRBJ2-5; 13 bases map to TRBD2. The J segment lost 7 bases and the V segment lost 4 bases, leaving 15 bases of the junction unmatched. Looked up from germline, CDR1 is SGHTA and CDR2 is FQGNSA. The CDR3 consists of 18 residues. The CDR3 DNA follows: TGTGCCAGCAGCTCACGACTAGCGGGAGGCCCCGGGTTAGGGACCCAGTACTTC. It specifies CASSSRLAGGPGLGTQYF.

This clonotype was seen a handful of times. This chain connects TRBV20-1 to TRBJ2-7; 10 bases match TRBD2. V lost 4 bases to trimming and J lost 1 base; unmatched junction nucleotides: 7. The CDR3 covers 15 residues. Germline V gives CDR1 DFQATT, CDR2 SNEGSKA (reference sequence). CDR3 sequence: CSATDGLAASYEQYF. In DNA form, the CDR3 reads TGCAGTGCTACGGACGGACTAGCGGCATCCTACGAGCAGTACTTC.

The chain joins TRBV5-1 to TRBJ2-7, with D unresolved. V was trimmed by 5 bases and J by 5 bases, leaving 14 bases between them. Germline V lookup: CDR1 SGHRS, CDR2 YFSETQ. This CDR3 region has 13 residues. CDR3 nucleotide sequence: TGCGCCAGCAGACACCGGGTCACAGACGAGCAGTACTTC. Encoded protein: CASRHRVTDEQYF.

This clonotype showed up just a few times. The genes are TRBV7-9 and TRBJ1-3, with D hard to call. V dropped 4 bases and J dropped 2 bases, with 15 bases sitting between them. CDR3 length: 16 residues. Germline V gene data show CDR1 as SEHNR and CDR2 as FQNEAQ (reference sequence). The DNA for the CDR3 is TGTGCCAGCAGCTCGCCGTGGTCGTCCACTGGAAACACCATATATTTT. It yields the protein CASSSPWSSTGNTIYF. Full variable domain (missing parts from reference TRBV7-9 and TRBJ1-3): DTGVSQNPRHKITKRGQNVTFRCDPISEHNRLYWYRQTLGQGPEFLTYFQNEAQLEKSRLLSDRFSAERPKGSFSTLEIQRTEQGDSAMYLCASSSPWSSTGNTIYFGEGSWLTVV.

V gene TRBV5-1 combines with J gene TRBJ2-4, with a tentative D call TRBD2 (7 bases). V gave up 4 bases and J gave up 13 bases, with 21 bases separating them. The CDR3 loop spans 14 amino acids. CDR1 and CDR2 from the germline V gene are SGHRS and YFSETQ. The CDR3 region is CASSEYRGADEQYF. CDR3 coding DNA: TGCGCCAGCAGCGAGTACCGGGGGGCTGATGAGCAGTACTTC.

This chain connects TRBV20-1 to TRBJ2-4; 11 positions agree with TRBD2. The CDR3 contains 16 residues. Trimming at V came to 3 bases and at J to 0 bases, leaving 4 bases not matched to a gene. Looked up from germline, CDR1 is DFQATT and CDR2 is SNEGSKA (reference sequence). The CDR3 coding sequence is TGCAGTGCTAGGGGGACTAGCGGACTAGCCAAAAACATTCAGTACTTC. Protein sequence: CSARGTSGLAKNIQYF.

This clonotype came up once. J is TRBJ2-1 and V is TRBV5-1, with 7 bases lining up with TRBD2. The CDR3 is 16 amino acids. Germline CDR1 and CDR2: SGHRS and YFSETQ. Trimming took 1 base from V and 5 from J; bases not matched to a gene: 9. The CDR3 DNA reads TGCGCCAGCAGCTTGAATGTGGGAGGGCCACACAATGAGCAGTTCTTC. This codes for CASSLNVGGPHNEQFF.

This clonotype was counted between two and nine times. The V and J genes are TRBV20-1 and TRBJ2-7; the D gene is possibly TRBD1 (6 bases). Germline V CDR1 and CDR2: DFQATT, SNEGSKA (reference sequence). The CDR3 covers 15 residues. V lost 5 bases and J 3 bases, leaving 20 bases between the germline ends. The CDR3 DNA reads TGCAGTGCTGTGGGGGCGTCAGGGGACCTCTACGAGCAGTACTTC. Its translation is CSAVGASGDLYEQYF.

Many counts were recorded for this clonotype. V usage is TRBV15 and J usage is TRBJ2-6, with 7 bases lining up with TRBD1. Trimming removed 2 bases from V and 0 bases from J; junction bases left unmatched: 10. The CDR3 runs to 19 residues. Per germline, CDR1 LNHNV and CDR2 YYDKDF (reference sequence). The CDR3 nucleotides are TGTGCCACCAGCAGAAACAGGGCAGGGGGTAGCTCTGGGGCCAACGTCCTGACTTTC. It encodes CATSRNRAGGSSGANVLTF.

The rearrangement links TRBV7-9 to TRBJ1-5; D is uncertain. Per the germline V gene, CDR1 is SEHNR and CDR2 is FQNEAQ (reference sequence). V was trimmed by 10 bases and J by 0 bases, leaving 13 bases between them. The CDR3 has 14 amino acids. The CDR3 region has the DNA TGTGCCACCCGGACGGGGAATAGCAATCAGCCCCAGCATTTT. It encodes CATRTGNSNQPQHF.

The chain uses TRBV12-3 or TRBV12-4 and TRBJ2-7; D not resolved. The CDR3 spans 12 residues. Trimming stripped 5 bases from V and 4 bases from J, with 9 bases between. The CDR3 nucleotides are TGTGCCAGCAGTCCGAACAGATACGAGCAGTACTTC. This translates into CASSPNRYEQYF.

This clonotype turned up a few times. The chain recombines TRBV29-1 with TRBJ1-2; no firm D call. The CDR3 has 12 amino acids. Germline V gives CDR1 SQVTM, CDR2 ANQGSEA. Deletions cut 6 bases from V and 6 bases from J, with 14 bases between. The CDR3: CSVLPDWDGYTF. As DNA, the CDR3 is TGCAGCGTCCTCCCTGACTGGGATGGCTACACCTTC.